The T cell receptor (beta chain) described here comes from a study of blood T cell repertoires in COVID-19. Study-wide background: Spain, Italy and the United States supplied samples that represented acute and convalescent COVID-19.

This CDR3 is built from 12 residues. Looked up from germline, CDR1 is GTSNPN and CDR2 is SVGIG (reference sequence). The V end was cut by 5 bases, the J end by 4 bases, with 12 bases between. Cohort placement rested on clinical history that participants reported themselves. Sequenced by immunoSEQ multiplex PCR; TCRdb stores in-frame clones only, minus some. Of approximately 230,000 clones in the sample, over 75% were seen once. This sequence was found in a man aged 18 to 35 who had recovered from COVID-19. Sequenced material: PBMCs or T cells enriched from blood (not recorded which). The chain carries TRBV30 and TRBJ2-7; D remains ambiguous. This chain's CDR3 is CAWAQAEYEQYF. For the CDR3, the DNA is TGTGCCTGGGCCCAGGCTGAATACGAGCAGTACTTC.